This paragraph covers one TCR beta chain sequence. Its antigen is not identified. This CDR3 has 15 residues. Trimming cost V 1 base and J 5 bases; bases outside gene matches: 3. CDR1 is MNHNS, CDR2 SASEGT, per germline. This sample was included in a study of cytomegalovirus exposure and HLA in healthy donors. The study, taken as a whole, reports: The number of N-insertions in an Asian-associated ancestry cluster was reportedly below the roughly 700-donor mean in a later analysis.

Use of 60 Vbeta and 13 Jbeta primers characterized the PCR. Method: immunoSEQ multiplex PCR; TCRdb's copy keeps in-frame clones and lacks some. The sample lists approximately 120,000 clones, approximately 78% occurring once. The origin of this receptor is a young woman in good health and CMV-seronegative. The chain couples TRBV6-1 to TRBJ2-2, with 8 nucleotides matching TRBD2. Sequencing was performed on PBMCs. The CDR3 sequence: CASSEVGGATGELFF. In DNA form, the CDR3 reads TGTGCCAGCAGTGAAGTCGGGGGGGCGACCGGGGAGCTGTTTTTT.